Listed below are T cell receptor beta chains from one sample, sequenced in a study of blood T cell repertoires in COVID-19. Sequencing used immunoSEQ multiplex PCR; TCRdb keeps in-frame clones, though not all of them. The repertoire includes approximately 69,000 clones, 70% to 90% of them detected once, and over 25% sits in the top ten. Sequencing used peripheral blood. The receptors originated from a middle-aged man with acute or convalescent COVID-19. Both conserved end residues are part of each CDR3. Fields, in order: clone size, J gene, V gene, D gene, CDR3 protein, CDR3 DNA. The D gene is left open where the match is weak. For some rows the clone size is stated as once, few or many, or as a class when expanded; others skip it.

size: NA; J: TRBJ2-5; V: TRBV11-2; D: TRBD2; CDR3: CASSLGTAGGLETQYF; DNA: TGTGCCAGCAGCCTAGGGACGGCGGGGGGGCTTGAGACCCAGTACTTC
size: NA; J: TRBJ2-1; V: TRBV15; D: TRBD2; CDR3: CATSRERLAGNEQFF; DNA: TGTGCCACCAGCAGAGAACGACTAGCGGGGAATGAGCAGTTCTTC
size: NA; J: TRBJ2-1; V: TRBV5-1; D: TRBD1; CDR3: CASRLSRTGGNEQFF; DNA: TGCGCCAGCAGACTTTCGAGGACAGGGGGCAATGAGCAGTTCTTC
size: once; J: TRBJ1-5; V: TRBV19; D: TRBD1; CDR3: CASSIAGGQASNQPQHF; DNA: TGTGCCAGTAGTATAGCCGGAGGACAGGCTAGCAATCAGCCCCAGCATTTT
size: NA; J: TRBJ1-1; V: TRBV5-1; D: NA; CDR3: CASSLRAGAGNTEAFF; DNA: TGCGCCAGCAGCTTGCGGGCAGGGGCTGGGAACACTGAAGCTTTCTTT
size: NA; J: TRBJ1-2; V: TRBV6-5; D: NA; CDR3: CASSYSRASRNYGYTF; DNA: TGTGCCAGCAGTTACTCGAGAGCATCACGGAACTATGGCTACACCTTC
size: NA; J: TRBJ2-7; V: TRBV29-1; D: NA; CDR3: CSVDTDSYEQYF; DNA: TGCAGCGTGGACACAGACTCCTACGAGCAGTACTTC
size: NA; J: TRBJ2-3; V: TRBV4-2; D: TRBD2; CDR3: CASSQDRTGGPSTDTQYF; DNA: TGTGCCAGCAGCCAAGATCGGACGGGGGGGCCCAGCACAGATACGCAGTATTTT
size: NA; J: TRBJ1-6; V: TRBV7-3; D: NA; CDR3: CASSSSKESPLHF; DNA: TGTGCCAGCAGCTCGTCAAAGGAGTCACCCCTCCACTTT
size: NA; J: TRBJ2-3; V: TRBV29-1; D: TRBD1; CDR3: CSSWTGSTDTQYF; DNA: TGCAGCTCTTGGACAGGGAGCACAGATACGCAGTATTTT
size: NA; J: TRBJ2-7; V: TRBV19; D: TRBD1; CDR3: CASSTTGQGANYEQYF; DNA: TGTGCCAGTAGTACCACGGGACAGGGGGCTAACTACGAGCAGTACTTC
size: once; J: TRBJ1-2; V: TRBV6-4; D: NA; CDR3: CASRHRKDYGYTF; DNA: TGTGCCAGCAGACACAGGAAAGACTATGGCTACACCTTC
size: NA; J: TRBJ1-1; V: TRBV18; D: TRBD1; CDR3: CASSPSQGATEAFF; DNA: TGTGCCAGCTCACCCTCTCAGGGGGCCACTGAAGCTTTCTTT
size: NA; J: TRBJ2-1; V: TRBV18; D: NA; CDR3: CATLRAAYNEQFF; DNA: TGTGCCACCCTCAGGGCAGCCTACAATGAGCAGTTCTTC
size: NA; J: TRBJ2-1; V: TRBV7-7; D: TRBD1; CDR3: CASSAQGVPVNEQFF; DNA: TGTGCTAGCAGCGCACAGGGGGTTCCGGTGAATGAGCAGTTCTTC
size: NA; J: TRBJ1-2; V: TRBV6-5; D: NA; CDR3: CASSYSTQHGYTF; DNA: TGTGCCAGCAGTTACTCTACACAACATGGCTACACCTTC
size: NA; J: TRBJ2-7; V: TRBV19; D: TRBD1; CDR3: CASSHLPGQGYEQYF; DNA: TGTGCCAGTAGCCATCTACCGGGACAGGGTTACGAGCAGTACTTC
size: few; J: TRBJ1-6; V: TRBV6-5; D: NA; CDR3: CASSLDSLSPLHF; DNA: TGTGCCAGCAGCCTAGACAGCCTTTCACCCCTCCACTTT
size: NA; J: TRBJ2-1; V: TRBV5-5; D: NA; CDR3: CASSLAPGSYNEQFF; DNA: TGTGCCAGCAGCTTGGCCCCAGGCTCCTACAATGAGCAGTTCTTC
size: NA; J: TRBJ2-2; V: TRBV10-2; D: TRBD1; CDR3: CATGTGGYTGELFF; DNA: TGCGCCACTGGGACAGGGGGTTACACCGGGGAGCTGTTTTTT
size: NA; J: TRBJ2-5; V: TRBV11-2; D: TRBD1; CDR3: CASSLGQGRQETQYF; DNA: TGTGCCAGCAGCTTGGGACAGGGGAGACAAGAGACCCAGTACTTC
size: NA; J: TRBJ1-2; V: TRBV6-1; D: TRBD1; CDR3: CASSEPGQGPNYGYTF; DNA: TGTGCCAGCAGTGAACCGGGACAGGGGCCTAACTATGGCTACACCTTC
size: NA; J: TRBJ1-2; V: TRBV5-1; D: TRBD1; CDR3: CASSPGTETNYGYTF; DNA: TGCGCCAGCAGCCCGGGGACAGAGACTAACTATGGCTACACCTTC
size: once; J: TRBJ2-7; V: TRBV7-9; D: NA; CDR3: CASSLDQGNFGEQYF; DNA: TGTGCCAGCAGCTTAGATCAGGGAAACTTCGGCGAGCAGTACTTC
size: NA; J: TRBJ1-2; V: TRBV7-9; D: NA; CDR3: CASSLGVTGLSPYGYTF; DNA: TGTGCCAGCAGCTTAGGAGTGACGGGACTTTCGCCCTATGGCTACACCTTC
size: NA; J: TRBJ2-1; V: TRBV25-1; D: TRBD1; CDR3: CASSETGGYNEQFF; DNA: TGTGCCAGCAGTGAAACAGGGGGCTACAATGAGCAGTTCTTC
size: NA; J: TRBJ1-2; V: TRBV16; D: NA; CDR3: CASSQSTEYGYTF; DNA: TGTGCCAGCAGCCAAAGTACAGAGTATGGCTACACCTTC
size: few; J: TRBJ2-7; V: TRBV3-1/TRBV3-2; D: NA; CDR3: CASSHRGLIYEQYF; DNA: TGTGCCAGCAGCCACAGGGGCCTAATTTACGAGCAGTACTTC
size: NA; J: TRBJ2-1; V: TRBV29-1; D: NA; CDR3: CSVEDREGEDINEQFF; DNA: TGCAGCGTTGAAGATCGAGAAGGGGAGGACATCAATGAGCAGTTCTTC
size: NA; J: TRBJ1-6; V: TRBV7-9; D: NA; CDR3: CASSLQGVSPLHF; DNA: TGTGCCAGCAGCTTGCAGGGTGTGTCACCCCTCCACTTT
size: NA; J: TRBJ1-5; V: TRBV6-2/TRBV6-3; D: NA; CDR3: CASSYSANPQHF; DNA: TGTGCCAGCAGTTACTCCGCTAATCCCCAGCATTTT
size: NA; J: TRBJ2-2; V: TRBV6-6; D: TRBD1; CDR3: CASRQRGTGSTGELFF; DNA: TGTGCCAGCAGGCAACGCGGGACAGGCAGCACCGGGGAGCTGTTTTTT
size: NA; J: TRBJ1-2; V: TRBV6-5; D: NA; CDR3: CASTGDSYGYTF; DNA: TGTGCCAGCACGGGAGACAGCTATGGCTACACCTTC
size: NA; J: TRBJ1-6; V: TRBV6-6; D: NA; CDR3: CASSYSGSYNSPLHF; DNA: TGTGCCAGCAGTTATAGTGGCTCCTATAATTCACCCCTCCACTTT
size: NA; J: TRBJ1-2; V: TRBV5-6; D: TRBD1; CDR3: CASSRPRDSYGYTF; DNA: TGTGCCAGCAGCAGACCCCGGGACAGCTATGGCTACACCTTC
size: NA; J: TRBJ2-3; V: TRBV21-1; D: NA; CDR3: CASSNPTRTSTDTQYF; DNA: TGTGCCAGCAGCAACCCCACTAGAACAAGCACAGATACGCAGTATTTT
size: NA; J: TRBJ1-2; V: TRBV24-1; D: TRBD1; CDR3: CATSDRQGGGYTF; DNA: TGTGCCACCAGTGATCGACAGGGCGGCGGCTACACCTTC
size: NA; J: TRBJ1-2; V: TRBV28; D: TRBD1; CDR3: CASSTGTGVNYGYTF; DNA: TGTGCCAGCAGTACCGGGACAGGGGTTAACTATGGCTACACCTTC
size: few; J: TRBJ2-7; V: TRBV5-4; D: NA; CDR3: CASSPGQFLTYEQYF; DNA: TGTGCCAGCAGCCCAGGACAGTTTCTAACCTACGAGCAGTACTTC
size: NA; J: TRBJ2-7; V: TRBV6-5; D: TRBD1; CDR3: CASSQPGTGFYEQYF; DNA: TGTGCCAGCAGTCAGCCCGGGACAGGGTTCTACGAGCAGTACTTC
size: NA; J: TRBJ1-4; V: TRBV3-1/TRBV3-2; D: NA; CDR3: CASSPYNRPENEKLFF; DNA: TGTGCCAGCAGCCCCTATAACAGGCCGGAGAATGAAAAACTGTTTTTT
size: NA; J: TRBJ2-1; V: TRBV5-1; D: TRBD1; CDR3: CASSSRQGGSYNEQFF; DNA: TGCGCCAGCAGCTCTAGACAGGGGGGCTCCTACAATGAGCAGTTCTTC
size: NA; J: TRBJ2-7; V: TRBV19; D: TRBD1; CDR3: CASSLTGGYEQYF; DNA: TGTGCCAGTAGCCTCACAGGGGGCTACGAGCAGTACTTC
size: once; J: TRBJ2-7; V: TRBV29-1; D: TRBD1; CDR3: CSPRTGGPSYEQYF; DNA: TGCAGCCCCAGGACAGGGGGTCCGTCCTACGAGCAGTACTTC
size: NA; J: TRBJ1-2; V: TRBV20-1; D: NA; CDR3: CSASSQPGQSYTF; DNA: TGCAGTGCTAGTAGCCAACCGGGACAAAGCTACACCTTC
size: NA; J: TRBJ1-1; V: TRBV11-2; D: TRBD1; CDR3: CASRGQGWTEAFF; DNA: TGTGCCAGCAGAGGACAGGGTTGGACTGAAGCTTTCTTT
size: NA; J: TRBJ2-7; V: TRBV2; D: TRBD2; CDR3: CASRRTSGGDEQYF; DNA: TGTGCCAGCAGGAGGACTAGCGGGGGGGATGAGCAGTACTTC